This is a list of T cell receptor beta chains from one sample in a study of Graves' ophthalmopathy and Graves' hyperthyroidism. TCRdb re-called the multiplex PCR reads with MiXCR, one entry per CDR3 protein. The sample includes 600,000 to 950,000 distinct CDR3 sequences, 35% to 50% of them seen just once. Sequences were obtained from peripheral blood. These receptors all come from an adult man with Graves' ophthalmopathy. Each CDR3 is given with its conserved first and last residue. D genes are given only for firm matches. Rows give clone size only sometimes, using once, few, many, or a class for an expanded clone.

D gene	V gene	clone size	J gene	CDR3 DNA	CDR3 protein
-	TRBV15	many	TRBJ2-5	TGTGCCACCAGCAGGACCCACGGCAGCCAAGAGACCCAGTACTTC	CATSRTHGSQETQYF
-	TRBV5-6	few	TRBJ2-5	TGTGCCAGCAGCTTCTTAAGACTAGGGCTTGAGACCCAGTACTTC	CASSFLRLGLETQYF
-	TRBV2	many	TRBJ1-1	TGTGCCAGCAGTGTGATCCAGTACAACACTGAAGCTTTCTTT	CASSVIQYNTEAFF
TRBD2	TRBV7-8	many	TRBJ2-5	TGTGCCAGCAGGGGGTCGACTAGCGGACAAGAGACCCAGTACTTC	CASRGSTSGQETQYF
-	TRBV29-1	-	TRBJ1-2	TGCAGCGTGAGTAGACAGGCCTATGGCTACACCTTC	CSVSRQAYGYTF
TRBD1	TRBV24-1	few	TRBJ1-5	TGTGCCACCAGTGCTAGTGGACAGGGGAATCAGCCCCAGCATTTT	CATSASGQGNQPQHF
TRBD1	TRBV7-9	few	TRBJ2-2	TGTGCCAGCAGCTCACCGACAGGGGAACCGAACACCGGGGAGCTGTTTTTT	CASSSPTGEPNTGELFF
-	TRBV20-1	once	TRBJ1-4	TGCAGTGCCCCCCTGCCCGGGCGGTCTAATGAAAAACTGTTTTTT	CSAPLPGRSNEKLFF
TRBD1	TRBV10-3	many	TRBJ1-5	TGTGCCATCAGTGATTGGGACAGCTATCAGCCCCAGCATTTT	CAISDWDSYQPQHF
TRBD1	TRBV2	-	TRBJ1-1	TGTGCCAGCAGTTCTCTACGGACAGGGTGGATCACTGAAGCTTTCTTT	CASSSLRTGWITEAFF
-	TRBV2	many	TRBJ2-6	TGTGCCAGCAGGGGGAGGACTTACTCTGGGGCCAACGTCCTGACTTTC	CASRGRTYSGANVLTF
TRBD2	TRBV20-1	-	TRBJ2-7	TGCAGTCCGGGGGGGACCTACGAGCAGTACTTC	CSPGGTYEQYF
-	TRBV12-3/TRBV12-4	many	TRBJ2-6	TGTGCCAGCAGACCCAGGGTCTCTGGGGCCAACGTCCTGACTTTC	CASRPRVSGANVLTF
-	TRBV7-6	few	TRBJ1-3	TGTGCCAGCAGCCAGCGGAGGGGACCTGGTGGAAACACCATATATTTT	CASSQRRGPGGNTIYF
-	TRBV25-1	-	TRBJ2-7	TGTGCCAGCAGTGAAGGAGGTAAAACCTACGAGCAGTACTTC	CASSEGGKTYEQYF
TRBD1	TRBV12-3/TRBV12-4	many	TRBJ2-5	TGTGCCAGCAGCTGGACAGGGGAGCAAGAGACCCAGTACTTC	CASSWTGEQETQYF
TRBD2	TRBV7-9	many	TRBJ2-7	TGTGCCAGCTCGGGGACTAGTGGTATTGAGCAGTACTTC	CASSGTSGIEQYF
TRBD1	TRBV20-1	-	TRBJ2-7	TGCAGTGCGCGACAGGGGGACTACGAGCAGGACTTC	CSARQGDYEQDF
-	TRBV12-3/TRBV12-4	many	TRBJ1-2	TGTGCCAGCAGTTTGCAGACATACTATGGCTACACCTTC	CASSLQTYYGYTF
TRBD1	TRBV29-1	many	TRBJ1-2	TGCAGCGTTGACCCGACAGGGGCCAACTATGGCTACACCTTC	CSVDPTGANYGYTF
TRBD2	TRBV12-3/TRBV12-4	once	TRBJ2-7	TGTGCCAGCAAAGCGGGCGGGGGGCTGTCTTACGAGCAGTACTTC	CASKAGGGLSYEQYF
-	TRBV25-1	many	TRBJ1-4	TGTGCCAGCAGTGATCCAGGGGATGGTGAAAAACTGTTTTTT	CASSDPGDGEKLFF
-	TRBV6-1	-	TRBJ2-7	TGTGCCAGCAGTCGCCGCAGGGGGGGGGACGAGCAGTACTTC	CASSRRRGGDEQYF
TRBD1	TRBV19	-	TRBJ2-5	TGTGCCAGTAGTTCACGGGACAGGGTGGGAGAGACCCAGTACTTC	CASSSRDRVGETQYF
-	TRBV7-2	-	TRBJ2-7	TGTGCCAGCAGTTTCTACCATCGGGACATTTACGAGCAGTGCTTC	CASSFYHRDIYEQCF
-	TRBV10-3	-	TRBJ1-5	TGTGCCATCAGTGTGACAGCCGGTCAGCCCCAGCATTTT	CAISVTAGQPQHF
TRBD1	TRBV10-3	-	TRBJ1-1	TGTGCCAGCAGTTATTCGGACAGGGACGCTTTCTTT	CASSYSDRDAFF
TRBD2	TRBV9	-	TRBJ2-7	TGTGCCAGCAGCGTGACTAGCGGGGGGCGCGAGCAGTACTTC	CASSVTSGGREQYF
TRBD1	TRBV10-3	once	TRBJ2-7	TGTGCCATCAGCTTAGGTGCAAGTGGGACAGGGCCCGACGAGCAGTACTTC	CAISLGASGTGPDEQYF
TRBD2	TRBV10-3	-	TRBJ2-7	TGTGCCATCAGTCCAGCGGGAGGTCGGTCCTACGAGCAGTACTTC	CAISPAGGRSYEQYF
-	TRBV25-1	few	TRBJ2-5	TGTGCCAGCAGTGACTTCGGCGCAGTGGGGACCCAGTACTTC	CASSDFGAVGTQYF
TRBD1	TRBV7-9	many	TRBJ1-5	TGTGCCAGCAGCAAAGGACAGGAGCCCCAGCATTTT	CASSKGQEPQHF
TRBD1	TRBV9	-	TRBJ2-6	TGTGCCAGCAGCGATAGACAGGGAGTAAGTGGGGCCAACGTCCTGACTTTC	CASSDRQGVSGANVLTF
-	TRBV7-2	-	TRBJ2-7	TGTGCCAGCAGCTTAGGCCTAGTGCATACCTACGAGCAGTACTTC	CASSLGLVHTYEQYF
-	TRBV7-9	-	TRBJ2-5	TGTGCCAGCAGCCCGGACTTTCTGACCCAGTACTTC	CASSPDFLTQYF
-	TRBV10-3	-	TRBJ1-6	TGTGCCATCACGGGGGACTCCTTAGTCGGGGCCCTCCACTTT	CAITGDSLVGALHF
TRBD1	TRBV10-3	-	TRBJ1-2	TGTGCCAGCAGTTTAGGCCGCAGGGGGCACTGGGGCTACACCTTC	CASSLGRRGHWGYTF
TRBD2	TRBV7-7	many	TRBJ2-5	TGTGCCAGCAGCCGGACTAGCGGGAGTGGTGAGACCCAGTACTTC	CASSRTSGSGETQYF
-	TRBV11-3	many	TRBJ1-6	TGTGCCAGCAGCTTAGGGGTTCGGTCACCCCTCCACTTT	CASSLGVRSPLHF
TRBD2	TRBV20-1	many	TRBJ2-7	TGCAGTGCTAGAGCCACTAGCGGGGGCACCTACGAGCAGTACTTC	CSARATSGGTYEQYF
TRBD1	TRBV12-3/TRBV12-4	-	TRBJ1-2	TGTGCCAGCAGTTTATGGACAGGGACCGGCTACACCTTC	CASSLWTGTGYTF
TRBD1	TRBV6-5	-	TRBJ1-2	TGTGCCAGCAGTCGAACAGGGGAGGATGGCTACACCTTC	CASSRTGEDGYTF
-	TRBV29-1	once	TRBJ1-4	TGCAGCGTGGACACGTACTCGACAGCTGGGGACGAAAAACTGTTTTTT	CSVDTYSTAGDEKLFF
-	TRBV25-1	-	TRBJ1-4	TGTGCCAGCAGTCTCCTCGGAGGGGCGGGTACGACTAATGAAAAACTGTTTTTT	CASSLLGGAGTTNEKLFF
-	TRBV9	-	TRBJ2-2	TGTGCCAGCAGCGTAGTTGGGGACCCGAACACCGGGGAGCTGTTTTTT	CASSVVGDPNTGELFF
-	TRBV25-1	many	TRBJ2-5	TGTGCCAGCAGTGGACTCCAAGAGACCCAGTACTTC	CASSGLQETQYF
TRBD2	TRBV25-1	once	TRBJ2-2	TGTGCCAGCAGCCGCACGGGGGGGCCCGGGGAGCTGTTTTTT	CASSRTGGPGELFF
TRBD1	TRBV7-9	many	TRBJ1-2	TGTGCCAGCAGCTTCACCGGGACAGTTGCGGAAGGCTACACCTTC	CASSFTGTVAEGYTF
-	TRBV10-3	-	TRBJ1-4	TGTGCCAGCAACTTAGGAGGGAATGGTGAAAAACTGTTTTTT	CASNLGGNGEKLFF
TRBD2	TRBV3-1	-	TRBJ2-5	TGTGCCAGCAGCCCCCGTTCAGGACTAGCTCTACAAGAGACCCAGTACTTC	CASSPRSGLALQETQYF
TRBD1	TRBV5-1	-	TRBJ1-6	TGCGCCAGCAGCCCCGGGACAGGGCGTAGGAATTCACCCCTCCACTTT	CASSPGTGRRNSPLHF
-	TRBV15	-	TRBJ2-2	TGTGCCGCCAGCAGAGAACGTTTGAACACCGGGGAGCTGTTTTTT	CAASRERLNTGELFF